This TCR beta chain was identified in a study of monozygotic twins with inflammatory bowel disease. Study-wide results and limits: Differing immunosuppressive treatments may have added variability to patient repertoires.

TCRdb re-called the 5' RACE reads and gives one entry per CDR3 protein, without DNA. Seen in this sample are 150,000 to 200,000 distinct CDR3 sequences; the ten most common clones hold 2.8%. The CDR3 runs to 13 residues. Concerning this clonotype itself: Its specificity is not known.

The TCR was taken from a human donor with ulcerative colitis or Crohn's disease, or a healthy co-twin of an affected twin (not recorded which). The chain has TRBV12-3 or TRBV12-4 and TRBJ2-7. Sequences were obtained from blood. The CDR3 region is CASKRTGVYEQYF.